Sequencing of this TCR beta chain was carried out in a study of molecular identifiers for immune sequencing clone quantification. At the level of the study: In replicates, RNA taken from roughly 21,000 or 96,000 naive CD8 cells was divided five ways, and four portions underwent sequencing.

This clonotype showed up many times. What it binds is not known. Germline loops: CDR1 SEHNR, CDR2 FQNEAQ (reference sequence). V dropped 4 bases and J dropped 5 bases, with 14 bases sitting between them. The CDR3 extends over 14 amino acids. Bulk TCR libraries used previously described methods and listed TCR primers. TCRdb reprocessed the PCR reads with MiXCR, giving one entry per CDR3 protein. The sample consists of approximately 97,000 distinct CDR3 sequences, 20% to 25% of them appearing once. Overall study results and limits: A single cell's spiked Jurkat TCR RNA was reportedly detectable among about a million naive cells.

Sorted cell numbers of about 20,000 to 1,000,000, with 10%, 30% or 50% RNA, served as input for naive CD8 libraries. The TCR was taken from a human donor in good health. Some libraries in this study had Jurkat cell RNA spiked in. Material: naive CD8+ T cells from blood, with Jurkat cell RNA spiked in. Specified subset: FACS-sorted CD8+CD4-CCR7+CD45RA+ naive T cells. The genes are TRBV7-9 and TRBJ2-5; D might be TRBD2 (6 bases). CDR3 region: CASSSPGLLETQYF. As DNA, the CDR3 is TGTGCCAGCAGCTCGCCGGGACTTCTGGAGACCCAGTACTTC.